This TCR beta chain was documented in a study of neurological immune-mediated disorders. Study findings and constraints: Across subjects, expanded clones had no CDR3 amino acid sequences in common, pointing to private repertoires in all groups. Multiple sclerosis, the disease with the least TCR clonal expansion, fell below healthy controls, whereas HTLV-1-associated myelopathy showed the most.

As for the cDNA, it was generated by 5'RACE with 10-nucleotide random UMIs. Sequencing runs each generated in excess of 180 million TCR-beta sequences derived from 15-18 subjects. In TCRdb, the 5' RACE reads were re-called with MiXCR into one record per CDR3 protein. The sample consists of about 48,000 distinct CDR3 sequences, about a tenth of them appearing once. CDR3 length equals 13 residues. V lost 3 bases to trimming and J lost 4 bases, with 7 bases between them. The V gene's germline CDR1 is SNHLY and CDR2 FYNNEI. This clonotype came up many times. The antigen remains undetermined. The source material was PBMCs. The TCR was taken from a woman in her forties with HTLV-1-associated myelopathy (HAM/TSP). The chain joins TRBV2 to TRBJ2-4; D remains unclear. The CDR3 DNA follows: TGTGCCAGCAGTGACGCACCTAAAAACATTCAGTACTTC. As protein: CASSDAPKNIQYF.